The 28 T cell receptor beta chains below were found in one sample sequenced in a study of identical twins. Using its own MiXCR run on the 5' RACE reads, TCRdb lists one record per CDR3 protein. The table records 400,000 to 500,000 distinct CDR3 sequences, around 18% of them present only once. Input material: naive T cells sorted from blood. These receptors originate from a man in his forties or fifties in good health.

CDR3 sequence: CAISGGTSGIDTQYF. CDR3 coding DNA: TGTGCCATCAGCGGGGGGACTAGCGGGATTGATACGCAGTATTTT. The rearrangement links TRBV10-3 to TRBJ2-3; 13 bases are a match to TRBD2. The CDR3 length is 15 residues. Germline CDR1 ENHRY, CDR2 SYGVKD. With 6 bases clipped from V and 6 bases from J, the junction kept 6 bases outside the gene matches.

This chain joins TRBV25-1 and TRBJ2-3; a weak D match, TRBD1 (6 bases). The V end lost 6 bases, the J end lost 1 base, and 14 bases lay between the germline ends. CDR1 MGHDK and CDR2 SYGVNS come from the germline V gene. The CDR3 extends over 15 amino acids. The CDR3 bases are TGTGCCAGCAGGGGGGCCCTCTTCGGCACAGATACGCAGTATTTT. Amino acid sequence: CASRGALFGTDTQYF.

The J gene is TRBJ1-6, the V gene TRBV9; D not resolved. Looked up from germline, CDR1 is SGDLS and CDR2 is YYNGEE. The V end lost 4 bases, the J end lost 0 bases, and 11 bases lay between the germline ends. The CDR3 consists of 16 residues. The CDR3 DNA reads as TGTGCCAGCAGCCTCACCGACACCTCCTATAATTCACCCCTCCACTTT. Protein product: CASSLTDTSYNSPLHF.

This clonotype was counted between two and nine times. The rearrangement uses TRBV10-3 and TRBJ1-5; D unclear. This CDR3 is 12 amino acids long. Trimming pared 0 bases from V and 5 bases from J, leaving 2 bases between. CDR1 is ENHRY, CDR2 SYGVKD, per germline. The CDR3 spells CAISESDQPQHF. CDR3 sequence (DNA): TGTGCCATCAGTGAGTCTGATCAGCCCCAGCATTTT.

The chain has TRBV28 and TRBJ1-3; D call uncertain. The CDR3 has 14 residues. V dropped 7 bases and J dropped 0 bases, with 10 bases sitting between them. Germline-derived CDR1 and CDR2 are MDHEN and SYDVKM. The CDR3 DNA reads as TGTGCCAGCATTGGTCATTTCTCTGGAAACACCATATATTTT. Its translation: CASIGHFSGNTIYF.

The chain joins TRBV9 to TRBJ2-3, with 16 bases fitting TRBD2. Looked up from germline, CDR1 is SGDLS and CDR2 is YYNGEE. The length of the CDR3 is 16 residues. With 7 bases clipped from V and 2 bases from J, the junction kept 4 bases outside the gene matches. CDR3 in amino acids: CASSGLAGGVTDTQYF. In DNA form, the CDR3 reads TGTGCCAGCTCGGGACTAGCGGGGGGGGTCACAGATACGCAGTATTTT.

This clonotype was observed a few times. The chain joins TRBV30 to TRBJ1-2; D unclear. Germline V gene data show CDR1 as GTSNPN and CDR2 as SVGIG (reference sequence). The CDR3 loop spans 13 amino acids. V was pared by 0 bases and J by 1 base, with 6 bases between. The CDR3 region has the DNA TGTGCCTGGAGTGTACAGAGTAACTATGGCTACACCTTC. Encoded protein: CAWSVQSNYGYTF.

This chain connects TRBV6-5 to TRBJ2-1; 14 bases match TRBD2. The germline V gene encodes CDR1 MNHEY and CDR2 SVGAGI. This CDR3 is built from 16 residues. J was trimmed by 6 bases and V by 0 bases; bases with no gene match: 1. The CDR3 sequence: CASSYSTSGGANEQFF. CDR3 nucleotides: TGTGCCAGCAGTTACTCGACTAGCGGGGGGGCCAATGAGCAGTTCTTC.

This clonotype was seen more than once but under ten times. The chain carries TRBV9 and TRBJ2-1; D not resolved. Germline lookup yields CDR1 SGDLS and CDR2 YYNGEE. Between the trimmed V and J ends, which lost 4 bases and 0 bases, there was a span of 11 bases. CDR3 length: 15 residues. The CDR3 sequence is CASSPWMSSYNEQFF. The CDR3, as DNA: TGTGCCAGCAGCCCATGGATGAGCTCCTACAATGAGCAGTTCTTC.

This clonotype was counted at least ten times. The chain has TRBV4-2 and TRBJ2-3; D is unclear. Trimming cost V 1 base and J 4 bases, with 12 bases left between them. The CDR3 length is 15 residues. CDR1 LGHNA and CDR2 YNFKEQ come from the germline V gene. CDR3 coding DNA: TGTGCCAGCAGCCAAGGGGCTCAATTTTCAGATACGCAGTATTTT. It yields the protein CASSQGAQFSDTQYF.

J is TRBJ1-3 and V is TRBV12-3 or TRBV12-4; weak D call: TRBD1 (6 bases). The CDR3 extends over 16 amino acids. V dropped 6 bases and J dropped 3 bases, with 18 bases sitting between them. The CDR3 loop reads CASRFGRGALGNTIYF. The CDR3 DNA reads TGTGCCAGCAGATTCGGTCGGGGGGCGCTTGGAAACACCATATATTTT.

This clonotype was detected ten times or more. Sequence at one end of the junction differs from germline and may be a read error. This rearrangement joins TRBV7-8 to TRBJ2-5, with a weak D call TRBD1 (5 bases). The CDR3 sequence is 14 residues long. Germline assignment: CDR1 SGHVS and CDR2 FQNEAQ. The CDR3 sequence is CTSKGSRALETQYF. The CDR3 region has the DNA TGTACCAGCAAGGGATCCAGGGCCTTAGAGACCCAGTACTTC. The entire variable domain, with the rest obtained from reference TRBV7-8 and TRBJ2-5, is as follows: GAGVSQSPRYKVAKRGQDVALRCDPISGHVSLFWYQQALGQGPEFLTYFQNEAQLDKSGLPSDRFFAERPEGSVSTLKIQRTQQEDSAVYLCTSKGSRALETQYFGPGTRLLVL.

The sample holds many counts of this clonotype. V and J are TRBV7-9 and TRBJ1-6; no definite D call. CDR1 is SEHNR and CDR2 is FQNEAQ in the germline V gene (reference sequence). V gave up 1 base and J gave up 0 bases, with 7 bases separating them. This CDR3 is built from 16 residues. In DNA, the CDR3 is TGTGCCAGCAGCTTAGTACGGAACTCCTATAATTCACCCCTCCACTTT. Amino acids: CASSLVRNSYNSPLHF.

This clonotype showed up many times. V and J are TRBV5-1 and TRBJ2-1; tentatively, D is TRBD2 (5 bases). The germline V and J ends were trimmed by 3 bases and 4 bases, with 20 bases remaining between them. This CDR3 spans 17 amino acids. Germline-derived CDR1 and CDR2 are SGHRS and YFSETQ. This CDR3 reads CASSYFSGMVAYNEQFF. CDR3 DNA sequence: TGCGCCAGCAGCTATTTTTCGGGGATGGTTGCATACAATGAGCAGTTCTTC.

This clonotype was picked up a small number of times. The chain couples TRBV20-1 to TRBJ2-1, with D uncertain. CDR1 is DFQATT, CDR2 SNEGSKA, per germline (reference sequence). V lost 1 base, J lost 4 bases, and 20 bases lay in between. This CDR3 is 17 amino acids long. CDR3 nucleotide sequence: TGCAGTGCTAGAGCTTCGGACCTCCCTCTCTTATACAATGAGCAGTTCTTC. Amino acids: CSARASDLPLLYNEQFF.

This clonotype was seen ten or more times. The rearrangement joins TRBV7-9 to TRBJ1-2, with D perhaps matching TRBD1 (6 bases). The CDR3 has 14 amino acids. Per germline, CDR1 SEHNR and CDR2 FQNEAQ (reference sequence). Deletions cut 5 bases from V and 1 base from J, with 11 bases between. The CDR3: CASSTGTLNYGYTF. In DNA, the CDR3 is TGTGCCAGCAGCACGGGGACACTTAACTATGGCTACACCTTC.

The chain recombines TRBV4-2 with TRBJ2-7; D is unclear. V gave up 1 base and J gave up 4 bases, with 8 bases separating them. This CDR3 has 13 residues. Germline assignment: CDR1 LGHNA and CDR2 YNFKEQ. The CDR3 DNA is TGTGCCAGCAGCCAAGTCGGACCATACGAGCAGTACTTC. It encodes CASSQVGPYEQYF.

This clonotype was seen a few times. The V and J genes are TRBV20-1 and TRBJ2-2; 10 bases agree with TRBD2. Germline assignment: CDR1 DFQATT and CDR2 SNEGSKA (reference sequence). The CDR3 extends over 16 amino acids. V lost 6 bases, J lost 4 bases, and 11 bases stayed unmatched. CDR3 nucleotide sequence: TGCAGTGCCACCTCACGACTAGCGGGTCCCACCGGGGAGCTGTTTTTT. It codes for CSATSRLAGPTGELFF.

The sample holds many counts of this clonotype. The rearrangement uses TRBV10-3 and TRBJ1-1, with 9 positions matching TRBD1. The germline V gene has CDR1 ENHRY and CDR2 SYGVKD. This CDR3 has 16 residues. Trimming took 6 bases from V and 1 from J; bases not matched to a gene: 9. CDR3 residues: CAIRRGTGLGNTEAFF. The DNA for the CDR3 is TGTGCCATCAGGAGAGGGACAGGGCTGGGGAACACTGAAGCTTTCTTT.

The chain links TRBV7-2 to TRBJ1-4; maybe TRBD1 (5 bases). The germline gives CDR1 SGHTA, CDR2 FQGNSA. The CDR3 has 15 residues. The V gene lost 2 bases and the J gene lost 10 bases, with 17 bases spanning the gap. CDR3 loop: CASSLTAGVSAKLFF. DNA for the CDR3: TGTGCCAGCAGCTTAACGGCGGGGGTATCCGCAAAACTGTTTTTT. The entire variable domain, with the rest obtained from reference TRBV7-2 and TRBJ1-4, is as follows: GAGVSQSPSNKVTEKGKDVELRCDPISGHTALYWYRQSLGQGLEFLIYFQGNSAPDKSGLPSDRFSAERTGGSVSTLTIQRTQQEDSAVYLCASSLTAGVSAKLFFGSGTQLSVL.

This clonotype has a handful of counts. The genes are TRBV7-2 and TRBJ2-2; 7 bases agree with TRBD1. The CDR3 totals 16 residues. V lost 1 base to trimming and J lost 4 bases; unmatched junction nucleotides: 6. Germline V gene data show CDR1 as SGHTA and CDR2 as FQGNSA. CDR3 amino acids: CASSLDEGGFTGELFF. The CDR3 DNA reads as TGTGCCAGCAGCTTAGACGAAGGGGGCTTCACCGGGGAGCTGTTTTTT.

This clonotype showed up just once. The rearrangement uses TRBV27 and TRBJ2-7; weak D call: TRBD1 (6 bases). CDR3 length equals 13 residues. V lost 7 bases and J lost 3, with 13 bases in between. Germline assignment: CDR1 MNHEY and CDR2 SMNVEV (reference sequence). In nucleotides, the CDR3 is TGTGCCAGCAAACAGGGCATCAACTACGAGCAGTACTTC. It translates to CASKQGINYEQYF.

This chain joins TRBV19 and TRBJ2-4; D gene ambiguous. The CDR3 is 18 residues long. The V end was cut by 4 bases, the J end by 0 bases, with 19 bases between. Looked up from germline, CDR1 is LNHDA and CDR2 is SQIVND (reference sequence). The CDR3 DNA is TGTGCCAGTAGTAACGGGTTCGGAAAGTTATTAGCCAAAAACATTCAGTACTTC. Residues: CASSNGFGKLLAKNIQYF.

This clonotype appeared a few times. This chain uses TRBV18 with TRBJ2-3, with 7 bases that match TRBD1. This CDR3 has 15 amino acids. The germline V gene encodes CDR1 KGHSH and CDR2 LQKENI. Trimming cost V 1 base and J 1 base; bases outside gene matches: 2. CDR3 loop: CASSPLGQGTDTQYF. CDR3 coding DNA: TGTGCCAGCTCACCACTTGGACAGGGCACAGATACGCAGTATTTT.

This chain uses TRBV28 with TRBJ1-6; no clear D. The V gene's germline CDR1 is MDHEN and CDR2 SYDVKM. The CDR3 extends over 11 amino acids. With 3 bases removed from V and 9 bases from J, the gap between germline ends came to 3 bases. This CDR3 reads CASSFASPLHF. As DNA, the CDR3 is TGTGCCAGCAGTTTTGCTTCACCCCTCCACTTT.

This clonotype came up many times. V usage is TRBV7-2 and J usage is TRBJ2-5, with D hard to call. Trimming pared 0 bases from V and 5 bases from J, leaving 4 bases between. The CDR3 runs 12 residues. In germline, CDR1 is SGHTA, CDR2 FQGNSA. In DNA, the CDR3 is TGTGCCAGCAGCTTAGCGCTGGAGACCCAGTACTTC. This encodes CASSLALETQYF.

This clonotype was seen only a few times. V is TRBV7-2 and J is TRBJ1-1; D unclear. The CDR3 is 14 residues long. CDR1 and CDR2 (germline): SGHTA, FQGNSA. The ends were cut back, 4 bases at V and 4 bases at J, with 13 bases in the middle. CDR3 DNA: TGTGCCAGCAGCTCTAAAATACCGGGCACTGAAGCTTTCTTT. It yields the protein CASSSKIPGTEAFF.

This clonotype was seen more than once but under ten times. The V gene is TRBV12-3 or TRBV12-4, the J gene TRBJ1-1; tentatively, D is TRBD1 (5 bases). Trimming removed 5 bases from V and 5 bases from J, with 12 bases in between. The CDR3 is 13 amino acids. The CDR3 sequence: CASSAQGWTEAFF. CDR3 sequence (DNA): TGTGCCAGCAGTGCCCAGGGTTGGACTGAAGCTTTCTTT.